Included here is one T cell receptor (beta chain) sequence, with context. Its antigen is still unknown. CDR1 and CDR2 from the germline V gene are SNHLY and FYNNEI. V lost 2 bases and J 3 bases, leaving 8 bases between the germline ends. There are 14 residues in the CDR3. This sample is drawn from a study of shared clonotypes between healthy human individuals. Study observations and caveats: Sharing across four donors was highest in naive CD4 (around 5%) and lowest in memory CD8 (approximately 0.4%). Researchers found naive subsets generally carried larger estimated richness than memory subsets.

From CD4+ cells came CD45RA+ naive and CD45RA-negative memory subsets. Approximately 30,000 T cell genomes (roughly 220 ng DNA) went into each sorted-subset replicate. Libraries were prepared by immunoSEQ multiplex PCR; TCRdb keeps only in-frame clonotypes and omits some of them. The data show about 2 million clones, with around 95% seen just once and about 0.13% held by the top ten. This receptor was taken from a man aged 18-30 years in good health. The source material was naive CD4+ T cells sorted from blood. Subset noted: CD45RA+ positively selected. The chain has TRBV2 and TRBJ2-1; D is uncertain. CDR3 amino acids: CASSESSRYNEQFF. DNA for the CDR3: TGTGCCAGCAGTGAATCTTCTCGCTACAATGAGCAGTTCTTC. Drawing the rest from reference TRBV2 and TRBJ2-1, the complete variable domain is EPEVTQTPSHQVTQMGQEVILRCVPISNHLYFYWYRQILGQKVEFLVSFYNNEISEKSEIFDDQFSVERPDGSNFTLKIRSTKLEDSAMYFCASSESSRYNEQFFGPGTRLTVL.